This T cell receptor beta chain was obtained from a study of identifying expanded T cells in peripheral blood. Study outcomes and limitations: Technical replicates showed about 1.1 changed clones; around 2 weeks roughly 16; four weeks 19. Variance in clone template counts between roughly 2-week samples significantly increased with total template count across all healthy donors.

As for this clone: Its antigen is unidentified.

The CDR3 extends over 12 amino acids. Germline loops: CDR1 SGHKS, CDR2 YYEKEE (reference sequence). Trimming shortened V by 6 bases and J by 5 bases, and 11 bases separated the two germline ends. The protocol was immunoSEQ multiplex PCR, while the TCRdb copy is restricted to in-frame clones and leaves out a portion. The sample lists roughly 84,000 clones, 80% to 90% occurring once. No infections or other immune events were documented during collection. The specimen was blood. This chain joins TRBV5-5 and TRBJ1-1; D gene ambiguous. The sequence was obtained from a person aged 18 to 70 in good health. The DNA of the CDR3 is TGTGCCAGCAAACTAGGGAGGACTGAAGCTTTCTTT. This gives the protein CASKLGRTEAFF.